The clone carrying this TCR beta chain was counted at least ten times. Profiled with immunoSEQ multiplex PCR; TCRdb holds only in-frame clones, not every one. The table lists a few hundred thousand clones, around 79% of them singletons. CDR3 length: 14 residues. Germline CDR1 SGHRS, CDR2 YFSETQ. V was trimmed by 2 bases and J by 1 base, leaving 4 bases between them. The entry originates in a study of shared clonotypes between healthy human individuals. The chain couples TRBV5-1 to TRBJ2-6; D is unclear. The TCR comes from a man aged 30-40 years in good health. The sequenced material came from memory CD4+ T cells sorted from blood. The subset: CD45RA-negative fraction. The CDR3 reads CASSLGSGANVLTF. The CDR3 DNA reads TGCGCCAGCAGCTTAGGATCTGGGGCCAACGTCCTGACTTTC.